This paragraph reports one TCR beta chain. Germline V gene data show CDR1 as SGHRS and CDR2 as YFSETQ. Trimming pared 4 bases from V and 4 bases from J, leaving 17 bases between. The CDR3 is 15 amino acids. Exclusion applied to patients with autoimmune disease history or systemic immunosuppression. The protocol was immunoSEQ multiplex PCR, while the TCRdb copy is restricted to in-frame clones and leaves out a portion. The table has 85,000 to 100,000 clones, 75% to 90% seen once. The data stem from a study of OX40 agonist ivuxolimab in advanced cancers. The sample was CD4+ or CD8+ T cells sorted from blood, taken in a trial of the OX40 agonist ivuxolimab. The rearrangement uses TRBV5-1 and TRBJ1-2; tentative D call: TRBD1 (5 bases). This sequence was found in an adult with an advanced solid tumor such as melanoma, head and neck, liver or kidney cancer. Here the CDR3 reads CASSPGPTGVYGYTF. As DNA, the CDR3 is TGCGCCAGCAGCCCGGGACCAACAGGAGTCTATGGCTACACCTTC.